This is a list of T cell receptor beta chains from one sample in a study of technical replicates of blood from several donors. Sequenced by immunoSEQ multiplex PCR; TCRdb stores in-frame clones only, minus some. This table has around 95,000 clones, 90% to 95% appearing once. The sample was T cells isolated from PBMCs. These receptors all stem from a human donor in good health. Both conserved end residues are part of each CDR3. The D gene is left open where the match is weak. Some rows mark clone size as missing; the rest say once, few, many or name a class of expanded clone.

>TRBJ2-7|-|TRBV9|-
CASSVAGVRSDEQYF
TGTGCCAGCAGCGTAGCAGGGGTCCGGTCCGACGAGCAGTACTTC
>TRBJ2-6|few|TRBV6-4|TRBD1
CASSETGGSGANVLTF
TGTGCCAGCAGTGAGACAGGGGGCTCTGGGGCCAACGTCCTGACTTTC
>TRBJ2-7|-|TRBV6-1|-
CASSEGGTYYEQYF
TGTGCCAGCAGTGAAGGGGGGACTTATTACGAGCAGTACTTC
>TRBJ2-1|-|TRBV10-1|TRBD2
CASSDPGLAGAQQFF
TGCGCCAGCAGCGACCCGGGACTAGCGGGAGCTCAGCAGTTCTTC
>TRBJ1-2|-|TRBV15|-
CATSSTYSETGTDDYTF
TGTGCCACCAGCAGTACATACAGCGAAACCGGGACTGATGACTACACCTTC
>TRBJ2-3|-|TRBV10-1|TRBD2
CASSGLAGGVDTQYF
TGCGCCAGCAGTGGACTAGCGGGAGGCGTAGATACGCAGTATTTT
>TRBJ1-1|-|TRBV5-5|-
CASSLDLLRGNTEAFF
TGTGCCAGCAGCTTGGACCTCTTAAGGGGTAACACTGAAGCTTTCTTT
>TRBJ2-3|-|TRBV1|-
CTSSQDPRGESTDTQYF
TGCACCAGCAGCCAAGATCCCCGCGGGGAGAGCACAGATACGCAGTATTTT
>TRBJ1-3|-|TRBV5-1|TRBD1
CASSVDRGQSGNTIYF
TGCGCCAGCAGCGTAGACAGGGGGCAGTCGGGAAACACCATATATTTT
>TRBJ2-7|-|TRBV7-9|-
CASSLGVAGADYEQYF
TGTGCCAGCAGCTTAGGGGTGGCAGGGGCGGACTACGAGCAGTACTTC
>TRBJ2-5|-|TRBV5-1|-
CASSPGRTATQETQYF
TGCGCCAGCAGCCCCGGACGGACAGCGACTCAAGAGACCCAGTACTTC
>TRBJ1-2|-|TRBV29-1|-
CSVVVSLQGLVGIYGYTF
TGCAGCGTAGTGGTTTCTTTGCAGGGATTGGTAGGAATCTATGGCTACACCTTC
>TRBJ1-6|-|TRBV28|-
CASSLYGQPINSPLHF
TGTGCCAGCAGTTTGTATGGACAGCCCATTAATTCACCCCTCCACTTT
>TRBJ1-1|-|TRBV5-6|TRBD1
CASSSGQGGYTEAFF
TGTGCCAGCAGCTCGGGACAGGGAGGTTACACTGAAGCTTTCTTT
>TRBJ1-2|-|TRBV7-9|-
CASSPGVRGYGYTF
TGTGCCAGCAGCCCCGGGGTACGGGGCTATGGCTACACCTTC
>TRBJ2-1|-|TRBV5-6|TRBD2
CASSLSAGSYNEQFF
TGTGCCAGCAGCTTGTCAGCGGGGTCCTACAATGAGCAGTTCTTC
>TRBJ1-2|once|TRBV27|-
CASSYTGSYGYTF
TGTGCCAGCAGTTATACAGGGAGCTATGGCTACACCTTC
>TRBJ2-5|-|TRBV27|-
CASSRTFHTTQYF
TGTGCCAGCAGTCGGACATTTCATACGACCCAGTACTTC
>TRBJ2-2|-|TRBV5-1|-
CASSLEQVTGELFF
TGCGCCAGCAGCCTCGAGCAAGTCACCGGGGAGCTGTTTTTT
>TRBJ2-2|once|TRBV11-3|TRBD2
CASSLGTSGRELFF
TGTGCCAGCAGCCTCGGGACTAGCGGGAGGGAGCTGTTTTTT
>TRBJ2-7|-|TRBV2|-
CASRGLNDENF
TGTGCCAGCCGGGGACTGAACGATGAGAACTTC
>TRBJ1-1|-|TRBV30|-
CAWARVFDTEAFF
TGTGCCTGGGCCAGGGTGTTTGACACTGAAGCTTTCTTT
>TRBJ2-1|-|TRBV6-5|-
CASIRGNEQFF
TGTGCCAGCATTAGGGGAAATGAGCAGTTCTTC
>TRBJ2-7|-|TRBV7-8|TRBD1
CASSAASTPGTGGYEQYF
TGTGCCAGCAGCGCCGCTAGCACGCCCGGGACAGGGGGCTACGAGCAGTACTTC
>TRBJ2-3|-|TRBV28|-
CASMETAITDTQYF
TGTGCCAGCATGGAGACAGCGATCACAGATACGCAGTATTTT
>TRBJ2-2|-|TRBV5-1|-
CASSLWGHDGELFF
TGCGCCAGCAGCTTGTGGGGGCACGACGGGGAGCTGTTTTTT
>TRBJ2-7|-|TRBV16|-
CASSPLVEDRTYEQYF
TGTGCCAGCAGCCCCCTGGTTGAGGACAGAACCTACGAGCAGTACTTC
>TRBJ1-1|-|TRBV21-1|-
CASSKSGEAFF
TGTGCCAGCAGCAAATCGGGTGAGGCTTTCTTT
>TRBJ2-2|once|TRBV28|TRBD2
CASLLDSGKGTGELFF
TGTGCCAGCCTTTTAGATAGCGGGAAGGGGACCGGGGAGCTGTTTTTT
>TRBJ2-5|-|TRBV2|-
CASSTSVGTQYF
TGTGCCAGCAGTACGTCCGTCGGGACCCAGTACTTC
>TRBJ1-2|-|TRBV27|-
CASSTDGRARRSYGYTF
TGTGCCAGCAGTACCGATGGCAGGGCACGAAGATCATATGGCTACACCTTC
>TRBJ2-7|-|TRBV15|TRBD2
CATSRTGLAVAYEQYF
TGTGCCACCAGCAGAACCGGACTAGCGGTTGCCTACGAGCAGTACTTC
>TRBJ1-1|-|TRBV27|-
CASSFTVNTEAFF
TGTGCCAGCAGTTTTACAGTGAACACTGAAGCTTTCTTT
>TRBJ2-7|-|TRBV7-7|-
CASSLDAGAEQYF
TGTGCTAGCAGCTTAGACGCGGGGGCCGAGCAGTACTTC
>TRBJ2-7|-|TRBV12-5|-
CASGLVGGAYEQYF
TGTGCTAGTGGTTTGGTTGGAGGGGCCTACGAGCAGTACTTC
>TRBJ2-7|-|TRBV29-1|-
CSVEDLSYEQYF
TGCAGCGTTGAAGATTTATCCTACGAGCAGTACTTC
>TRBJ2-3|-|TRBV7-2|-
CASERRERFTDTQYF
TGTGCCAGTGAGCGGAGGGAGCGTTTCACAGATACGCAGTATTTT
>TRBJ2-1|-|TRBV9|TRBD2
CASSAGTSGGSYNEQFF
TGTGCCAGCAGCGCCGGGACTAGCGGGGGGTCCTACAATGAGCAGTTCTTC
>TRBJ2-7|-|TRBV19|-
CASSPFWAGSYEQYF
TGTGCCAGTAGCCCTTTTTGGGCAGGCTCCTACGAGCAGTACTTC
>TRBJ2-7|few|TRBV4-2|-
CASSPNFYEQYF
TGTGCCAGCAGCCCTAACTTCTACGAGCAGTACTTC
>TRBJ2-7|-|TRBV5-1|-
CASSLTAGSYEQYF
TGCGCCAGCAGCTTGACAGCCGGATCCTACGAGCAGTACTTC
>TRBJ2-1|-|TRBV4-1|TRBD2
CASSSRTSNDEQFF
TGCGCCAGCAGCTCGCGGACTAGTAACGATGAGCAGTTCTTC
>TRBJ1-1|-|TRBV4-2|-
CASSQERQINTEAFF
TGTGCCAGCAGCCAAGAGAGACAGATAAACACTGAAGCTTTCTTT
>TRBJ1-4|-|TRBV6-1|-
CASSEGTRGATNEKLFF
TGTGCCAGCAGTGAGGGGACCAGGGGCGCAACTAATGAAAAACTGTTTTTT
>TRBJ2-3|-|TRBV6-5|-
CASSPGVAGAQYF
TGTGCCAGCAGCCCCGGGGTAGCCGGGGCGCAGTATTTT
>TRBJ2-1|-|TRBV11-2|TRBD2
CASSFVQRGYNEQFF
TGTGCCAGCAGCTTTGTTCAGCGGGGTTACAATGAGCAGTTCTTC
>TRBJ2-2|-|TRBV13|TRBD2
CASSELAGAAGDTGELFF
TGTGCCAGCAGCGAACTAGCGGGGGCGGCGGGGGACACCGGGGAGCTGTTTTTT
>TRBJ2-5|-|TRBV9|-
CASSATGETETQYF
TGTGCCAGCAGCGCTACAGGTGAGACGGAGACCCAGTACTTC
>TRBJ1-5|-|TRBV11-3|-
CASSLDYSNQPQHF
TGTGCCAGCAGCTTAGATTATAGCAATCAGCCCCAGCATTTT
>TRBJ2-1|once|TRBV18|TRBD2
CASSPYVTSGGGKSYNEQFF
TGTGCCAGCTCACCATATGTCACTAGCGGGGGGGGGAAATCCTACAATGAGCAGTTCTTC
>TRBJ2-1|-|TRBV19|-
CASSIGTQGWDEQFF
TGTGCCAGTAGTATAGGAACACAGGGTTGGGATGAGCAGTTCTTC
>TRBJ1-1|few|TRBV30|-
CAWSPGGQSAFF
TGTGCCTGGAGCCCCGGAGGGCAGAGTGCTTTCTTT
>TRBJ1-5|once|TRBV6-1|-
CASSDGNQPQHF
TGTGCCAGCAGTGACGGGAATCAGCCCCAGCATTTT
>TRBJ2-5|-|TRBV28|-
CASTVQGQETQYF
TGTGCCAGCACCGTCCAGGGCCAAGAGACCCAGTACTTC
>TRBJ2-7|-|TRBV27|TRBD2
CASSLTGGGNYEQYF
TGTGCCAGCAGTTTGACCGGCGGGGGAAACTACGAGCAGTACTTC